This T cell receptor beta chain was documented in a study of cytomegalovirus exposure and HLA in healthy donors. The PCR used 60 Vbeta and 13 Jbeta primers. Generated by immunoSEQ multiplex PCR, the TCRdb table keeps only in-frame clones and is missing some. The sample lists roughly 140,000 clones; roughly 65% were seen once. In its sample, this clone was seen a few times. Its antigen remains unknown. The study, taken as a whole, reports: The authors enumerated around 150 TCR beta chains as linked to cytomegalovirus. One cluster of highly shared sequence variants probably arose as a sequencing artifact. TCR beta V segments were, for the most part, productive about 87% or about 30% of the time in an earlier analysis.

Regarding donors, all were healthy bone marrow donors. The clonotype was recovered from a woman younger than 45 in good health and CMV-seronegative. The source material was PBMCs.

CDR3 sequence: CASSYSGRLNEKLFF. In DNA, the CDR3 is TGTGCCAGCAGTTACTCCGGCAGACTTAATGAAAAACTGTTTTTT. J is TRBJ1-4 and V is TRBV6-5; D is ambiguous. Germline V gene sequence: CDR1 MNHEY, CDR2 SVGAGI. The V and J ends lost 0 bases and 4 bases respectively, with 9 bases between them. This CDR3 spans 15 amino acids.